This is a list of T cell receptor beta chains from one sample in a study of early T cells in non-severe SARS-CoV-2 infection. TCRdb fed the 5' RACE reads into MiXCR, producing one record per CDR3 protein. The data hold about 55,000 distinct CDR3 sequences, with approximately 15% observed a single time. The material sequenced was whole blood, taken at baseline. These receptor sequences come from an adult who was a healthcare worker with PCR-confirmed SARS-CoV-2 infection or an uninfected control (not recorded which). CDR3s include the opening cysteine and the closing phenylalanine or tryptophan. D genes are given only for firm matches. Rows give clone size only sometimes, using once, few, many, or a class for an expanded clone.

size	V	D	J	DNA	CDR3
-	TRBV7-8	TRBD1	TRBJ2-7	TGTGCCACATTTCCCGGGACAGGTTTCGGGGCGACCTACGAGCAGTACTTC	CATFPGTGFGATYEQYF
-	TRBV12-3/TRBV12-4	-	TRBJ1-6	TGTGCCAGCATGGCCGGGGCATATAATTCACCCCTCCACTTT	CASMAGAYNSPLHF
-	TRBV6-1	-	TRBJ1-1	TGTGCCAGCAGTGAAGGTCATAACACTGAAGCTTTCTTT	CASSEGHNTEAFF
-	TRBV11-3	TRBD1	TRBJ2-3	TGTGCCAGCAGCGGAGGACAGGGTCGCACAGATACGCAGTATTTT	CASSGGQGRTDTQYF
-	TRBV5-1	TRBD1	TRBJ2-1	TGCGCCAGCAGTCCCGGGACAGGTAGTTACAATGAGCAGTTCTTC	CASSPGTGSYNEQFF
-	TRBV7-9	-	TRBJ2-5	TGTGCCAGCAGCGCGACACCTGAAGTCGGAGAGACCCAGTACTTC	CASSATPEVGETQYF
few	TRBV9	-	TRBJ2-3	TGTGCCAGCAGCGTAGATACCCCGCGCACAGATACGCAGTATTTT	CASSVDTPRTDTQYF
few	TRBV7-3	TRBD2	TRBJ2-2	TGTGCCAGCAGCGAGATAGCGGGAGAAACCGGGGAGCTGTTTTTT	CASSEIAGETGELFF
few	TRBV28	-	TRBJ1-3	TGTGCCAGCGTCGGGGGGGCATCGGGAAACACCATATATTTT	CASVGGASGNTIYF
many	TRBV11-2	-	TRBJ1-2	TGTGCCAGCAGCCCGCCCAGCAGCTACTATGGCTACACCTTC	CASSPPSSYYGYTF
few	TRBV3-1	TRBD2	TRBJ2-2	TGTGCCAGCAGCCAAGCGGGCGGGAGTCCCGCCGGGGAGCTGTTTTTT	CASSQAGGSPAGELFF
few	TRBV20-1	-	TRBJ2-1	TGCAGTGGCAGGCAGAGCTCCTACAATGAGCAGTTCTTC	CSGRQSSYNEQFF
few	TRBV18	-	TRBJ1-5	TGTGCCAGCTCACCACAAGACAGCAATCAGCCCCAGCATTTT	CASSPQDSNQPQHF
few	TRBV6-4	-	TRBJ2-3	TGTGCCAGCAGTGACTCGAAGGGGGCAGATACGCAGTATTTT	CASSDSKGADTQYF
few	TRBV5-1	-	TRBJ2-7	TGCGCCAGCAGTGTCGGGGCCCGACTCCTCTCGGCGTCGGACTTC	CASSVGARLLSASDF
many	TRBV2	TRBD2	TRBJ2-3	TGTGCCAGCAGAGGGACTAGCGGGACCCACAGCGCGCAGTATTTT	CASRGTSGTHSAQYF
-	TRBV7-2	-	TRBJ2-7	TGTGCCAGCAGCTTAGCGTTCGTCTCGATTGGAGGCGAGCAGTACTTC	CASSLAFVSIGGEQYF
few	TRBV7-9	TRBD1	TRBJ1-1	TGTGCCAGCAGAGGACAGGGGGTCACTGAAGCTTTCTTT	CASRGQGVTEAFF
few	TRBV6-7	-	TRBJ1-4	TGTGCCAGCAAGCAAGGACGCATCCAAGGTGAAAAACTGTTTTTT	CASKQGRIQGEKLFF
few	TRBV6-5	-	TRBJ1-6	TGTGCCAGCAGTTACGGCGACCGTAATTCACCCCTCCACTTT	CASSYGDRNSPLHF
few	TRBV29-1	-	TRBJ2-5	TGCAGCGTTGAAGCCATGGGGGAGACCCAGTACTTC	CSVEAMGETQYF
-	TRBV12-3/TRBV12-4	TRBD2	TRBJ2-1	TGTGCCAGCAACGAAGCGGGAGGAACCTACAATGAGCAGTTCTTC	CASNEAGGTYNEQFF
-	TRBV10-2	-	TRBJ1-5	TGCGCCAGCAGTGAGGCTGCCTCCAATCAGCCCCAGCATTTT	CASSEAASNQPQHF
many	TRBV2	-	TRBJ1-1	TGTGCCAGCAGTTACAGGGAGGGATACACTGAAGCTTTCTTT	CASSYREGYTEAFF
-	TRBV27	-	TRBJ1-6	TGTGCCAGCAGTAGAATGGAAGCTTCACCCCTCCACTTT	CASSRMEASPLHF
-	TRBV3-1	-	TRBJ2-7	TGTGCCAGCAGCCAAGTTAACGAGCAGTACTTC	CASSQVNEQYF
-	TRBV18	-	TRBJ2-3	TGTGCCAGCTCACCAAATCCTTACGATACGCAGTATTTT	CASSPNPYDTQYF
-	TRBV7-2	-	TRBJ1-1	TGTGCCAGCAGCTTAGTCATCATGTATGAAGCTTTCTTT	CASSLVIMYEAFF
-	TRBV11-2	-	TRBJ2-3	TGTGCCAGCAGCTTAGGTTTTGGGGGGCCGGATACGCAGTATTTT	CASSLGFGGPDTQYF
many	TRBV7-6	-	TRBJ2-7	TGTGCCAGCAGCCTGACTGGGGAGCATTACGAGCAGTACTTC	CASSLTGEHYEQYF
-	TRBV12-3/TRBV12-4	TRBD1	TRBJ1-1	TGTGCCAGCTGTTCGACAGGGGGCGGGAACACTGAAGCTTTCTTT	CASCSTGGGNTEAFF
-	TRBV5-5	-	TRBJ1-1	TGTGCCAGCAGCCCAGGGGCCGGGACCGATCACACTGAAGCTTTCTTT	CASSPGAGTDHTEAFF
few	TRBV28	-	TRBJ2-1	TGTGCCAGCAGTTTATTCAACAATGAGCAGTTCTTC	CASSLFNNEQFF
few	TRBV19	TRBD1	TRBJ1-2	TGTGCCAGTTCGGACAGGGGGCCTGGCTACACCTTC	CASSDRGPGYTF
-	TRBV13	-	TRBJ2-5	TGTGCCAGCTGGACCTTGGGCCAAGAGACCCAGTACTTC	CASWTLGQETQYF
-	TRBV5-4	TRBD1	TRBJ2-3	TGTGCCAGCAGCCCACATCCGGGACAGGGGGTCCAGGGACGGTCCCCAGATACGCAGTATTTT	CASSPHPGQGVQGRSPDTQYF
many	TRBV3-1	-	TRBJ1-1	TGTGCCAGCAGCCGGACAGAAACTGAAGCTTTCTTT	CASSRTETEAFF
few	TRBV29-1	TRBD1	TRBJ1-1	TGCAGCGTCGAAAGGACAGGGGGGACTGAAGCTTTCTTT	CSVERTGGTEAFF
few	TRBV6-6	TRBD2	TRBJ2-7	TGTGCCAGCAGTTACCCGGGGACTAGCGGATCGTACGAGCAGTACTTC	CASSYPGTSGSYEQYF
few	TRBV12-3/TRBV12-4	-	TRBJ1-3	TGTGCCAGCAGTTTGGCACAGGGTGGAAACACCATATATTTT	CASSLAQGGNTIYF
-	TRBV12-3/TRBV12-4	-	TRBJ1-4	TGTGCCAGCAGAAGGTCAGGGATAGAAAAACTGTTTTTT	CASRRSGIEKLFF
many	TRBV7-2	-	TRBJ1-4	TGTGCCAGCAGCTTTGAAGCCGTTGCCCCAATAACCGGGGTAAAACTGTTTTTT	CASSFEAVAPITGVKLFF
few	TRBV7-9	-	TRBJ2-1	TGTGCCAGCAGGCCCTCCCGGCCCTCTCGGAATGAGCAGTTCTTC	CASRPSRPSRNEQFF
-	TRBV20-1	-	TRBJ1-6	TGCAGTGCTAGAGCTCGACCGCAATTTTATAATTCACCCCTCCACTTT	CSARARPQFYNSPLHF
-	TRBV7-9	TRBD1	TRBJ2-3	TGTGCCAGCAGCACCGAGGGGACAGGGACAGATACGCAGTATTTT	CASSTEGTGTDTQYF
-	TRBV11-2	TRBD2	TRBJ2-3	TGTGCCAGCAGCTTAACTAGCGGGGGCCGTTACCCCCCCACAGATACGCAGTATTTT	CASSLTSGGRYPPTDTQYF
-	TRBV10-3	-	TRBJ1-5	TGTGCCATCAGTGAGCACAGGGATAGCAATCAGCCCCAGCATTTT	CAISEHRDSNQPQHF
-	TRBV6-2/TRBV6-3	TRBD1	TRBJ2-1	TGTGCCAGCAGTTATAATCCAGGGGGTTTAGGCTCCTACAATGAGCAGTTCTTC	CASSYNPGGLGSYNEQFF
few	TRBV18	-	TRBJ1-4	TGTGCCAGCTCACCTGAAATTGAGACATCGGGTGAAAAACTGTTTTTT	CASSPEIETSGEKLFF
few	TRBV25-1	TRBD1	TRBJ2-7	TGTGCCAGCAGTCCCCGACAGGGTTCCTTCTGGTACGAGCAGTACTTC	CASSPRQGSFWYEQYF
-	TRBV11-2	-	TRBJ2-5	TGTGCCAGCAGTTCCTGGGAATTCAAAGAGACCCAGTACTTC	CASSSWEFKETQYF
-	TRBV30	TRBD1	TRBJ1-1	TGTGCCTGGAGCTCCCCCCTGGACAGGGGAGGGACTGAAGCTTTCTTT	CAWSSPLDRGGTEAFF
few	TRBV10-3	-	TRBJ2-7	TGTGCCATCAGTGAGGAAAACTACGAGCAGTACTTC	CAISEENYEQYF
-	TRBV6-2/TRBV6-3	-	TRBJ2-7	TGTGCCAGCAGCGGCGGGGAGACCTACGAGCAGTACTTC	CASSGGETYEQYF
-	TRBV29-1	-	TRBJ1-5	TGCAGCGTTGCTGATACCTACTCCAATCAGCCCCAGCATTTT	CSVADTYSNQPQHF
-	TRBV5-1	-	TRBJ2-4	TGCGCCAGCAGCCCAACCACCTTAGCCAAAAACATTCAGTACTTC	CASSPTTLAKNIQYF
few	TRBV4-1	-	TRBJ2-7	TGCGCCAGCAGCCCGCTGACAGGCCGATTCGAGCAGTACTTC	CASSPLTGRFEQYF
few	TRBV28	-	TRBJ2-5	TGTGCCAGCAGTTTACCGCGGGACTGGCGGGAGACCCAGTACTTC	CASSLPRDWRETQYF
few	TRBV5-1	TRBD1	TRBJ2-7	TGCGCCAGCAGCTTGTCAGGGGGCGGAGGGGAGCAGTACTTC	CASSLSGGGGEQYF